One sample yielded the 8 T cell receptor beta chains listed below, sequenced in a study of tumor and adjacent non-tumor tissue in lung cancer. This sample's RNA came from whole unsorted tissue. The normal lung tissue was taken more than 3 cm from the tumor edge. A modified ARM-PCR protocol with three rounds of nested PCR amplified TCRbeta. MiXCR, applied by TCRdb to the multiplex PCR reads, yields one record per CDR3 protein. Of approximately 100,000 distinct CDR3 sequences in the sample, about 63% are singletons; the top ten hold 15% to 20%. Sequencing was performed on distant non-tumor lung tissue. Receptors originate from a man between 60 and 75 years old with non-small cell lung cancer.

Note on this clonotype: Because the CDR3 is missing its conserved closing phenylalanine or tryptophan, this is likely a read error. The V call is TRBV12-3 or TRBV12-4, the J call TRBJ2-5, with unresolved D. This CDR3 comprises 14 residues. V was shortened by 7 bases and J by 5 bases, with 17 bases between the two germline ends. The CDR3 reads CASNFFRIEETQYL. CDR3 bases: TGTGCCAGCAATTTCTTCAGGATAGAGGAGACCCAGTACTTG.

On this clonotype: Germline and junction disagree at one end, which may indicate a read error. V usage is TRBV6-2 or TRBV6-3 and J usage is TRBJ2-5; no reliable D call. This CDR3 is 16 amino acids long. CDR1 MNHEY and CDR2 SVGEGT come from the germline V gene. CDR3 in amino acids: CTSSPLVTVIQETQYF. Written as DNA, the CDR3 is TGTACCAGCAGCCCCCTCGTCACCGTAATCCAAGAGACCCAGTACTTC.

Comments on this clonotype: One end of the junction is discordant with germline, which a read error may explain. The chain has TRBV5-1 and TRBJ2-5; perhaps TRBD2 as D (7 bases). In germline, CDR1 is SGHRS, CDR2 YFSETQ. CDR3 length: 15 amino acids. The CDR3 nucleotides are TGCCCCAGCAGCTTGGAAGGGGGGGTCCAAGAGACCCAGTACTTC. This gives the protein CPSSLEGGVQETQYF.

Comment on this clonotype: Germline is not matched at one junction end, which may reflect a read error. The chain joins TRBV5-6 to TRBJ2-1; D possibly corresponds to TRBD2 (6 bases). The length of the CDR3 is 15 residues. The germline CDR1 and CDR2 sequences are SGHDT and YYEEEE. The CDR3 protein is CASSLVGRTNNERSF. The CDR3 DNA follows: TGTGCCAGCAGCTTGGTAGGGCGGACTAACAATGAGCGGTCCTTC.

A word on this clonotype: The junction departs from germline at one end; a sequencing error may be responsible. This chain uses TRBV11-1 with TRBJ1-6; D not certain. Germline CDR1 SGHAT, CDR2 FQDESV (reference sequence). The CDR3 totals 16 residues. Here the CDR3 reads CASNLLQISYNSPLHF. CDR3 coding DNA: TGTGCCAGCAACTTACTCCAGATCTCCTATAATTCACCCCTCCACTTT.

A remark on this clonotype: An end of the junction does not agree with germline; a read error may underlie this. V is TRBV20-1 and J is TRBJ1-2, with D uncertain. This CDR3 has 13 amino acids. Germline CDR1 and CDR2: DFQATT and SNEGSKA (reference sequence). CDR3 residues: CSARGLGGYSYTF. DNA of the CDR3: TGCAGTGCTAGAGGTCTGGGCGGCTATAGCTACACCTTC.

This clonotype was counted only a few times. This sequence joins TRBV5-1 and TRBJ1-2, with 8 bases fitting TRBD1. V lost 1 base, J lost 6 bases, and 5 bases stayed unmatched. The germline V gene encodes CDR1 SGHRS and CDR2 YFSETQ. CDR3 size: 14 residues. CDR3 DNA sequence: TGCGCCAGCAGCTTGAGTGCAGGGGGCGATGGCTACACCTTC. Its translation: CASSLSAGGDGYTF. Full variable domain (outside the CDR3, taken from reference TRBV5-1 and TRBJ1-2): KAGVTQTPRYLIKTRGQQVTLSCSPISGHRSVSWYQQTPGQGLQFLFEYFSETQRNKGNFPGRFSGRQFSNSRSEMNVSTLELGDSALYLCASSLSAGGDGYTFGSGTRLTVV.

This clonotype was observed a handful of times. This may come from a read error, since a much larger clone is one base off. The rearrangement joins TRBV6-5 to TRBJ2-3; 7 bases map to TRBD2. Germline V gives CDR1 MNHEY, CDR2 SVGAGI. This CDR3 contains 15 residues. J lost 0 bases, V lost 5 bases, and 5 bases had no gene match. CDR3 region: CASSRRGGSTDTQYF. The CDR3 DNA follows: TGTGCCAGCAGTCGAAGGGGAGGGAGCACAGATACGCAGTATTTT.